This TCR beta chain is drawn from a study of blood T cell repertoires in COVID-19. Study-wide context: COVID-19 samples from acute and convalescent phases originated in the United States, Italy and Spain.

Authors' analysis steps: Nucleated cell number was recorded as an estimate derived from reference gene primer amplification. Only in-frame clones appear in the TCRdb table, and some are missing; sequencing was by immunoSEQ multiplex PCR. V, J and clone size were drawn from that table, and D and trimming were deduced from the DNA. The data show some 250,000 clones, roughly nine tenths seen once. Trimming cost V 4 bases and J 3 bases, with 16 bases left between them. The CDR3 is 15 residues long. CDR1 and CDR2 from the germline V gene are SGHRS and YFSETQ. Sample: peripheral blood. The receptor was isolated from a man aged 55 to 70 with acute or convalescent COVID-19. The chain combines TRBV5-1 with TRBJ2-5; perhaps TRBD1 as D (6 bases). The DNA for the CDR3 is TGCGCCAGCAGCCGCGCAGGACAGAAAGAAGAGACCCAGTACTTC. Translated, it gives CASSRAGQKEETQYF.